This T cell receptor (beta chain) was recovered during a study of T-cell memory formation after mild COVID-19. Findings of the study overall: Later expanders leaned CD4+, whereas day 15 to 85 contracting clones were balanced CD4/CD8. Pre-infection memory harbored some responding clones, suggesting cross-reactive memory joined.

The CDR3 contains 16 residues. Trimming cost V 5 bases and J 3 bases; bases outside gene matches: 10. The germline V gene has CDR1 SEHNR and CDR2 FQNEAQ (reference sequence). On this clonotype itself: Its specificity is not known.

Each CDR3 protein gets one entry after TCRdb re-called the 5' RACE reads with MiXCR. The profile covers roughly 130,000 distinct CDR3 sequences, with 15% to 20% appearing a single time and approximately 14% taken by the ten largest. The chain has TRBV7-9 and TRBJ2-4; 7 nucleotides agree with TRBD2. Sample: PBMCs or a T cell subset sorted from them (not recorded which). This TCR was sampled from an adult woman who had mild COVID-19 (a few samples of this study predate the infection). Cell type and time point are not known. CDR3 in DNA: TGTGCCAGCAGCATAGGGGAGGGCTACGGCAAAAACATTCAGTACTTC. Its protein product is CASSIGEGYGKNIQYF.